This TCR beta chain was retrieved from a study of blood T cell repertoires in COVID-19. Overall study: PBMCs, B-cell-depleted T cells, or T cells provided the cDNA or gDNA that made up the material.

The participants were between roughly 18 and 89 years old and came from about two dozen US areas. Measured with immunoSEQ multiplex PCR; TCRdb has only the in-frame clones, and not every one. Of hundreds of thousands of clones in the sample, almost 90% were seen once. This sequence was found in a young man who had been exposed to COVID-19. Material: PBMCs or T cells enriched from blood (not recorded which).

CDR3 region: CAWSPTGLSGSNQPQHF. CDR3 nucleotide sequence: TGTGCCTGGAGTCCGACAGGGTTAAGCGGTAGCAATCAGCCCCAGCATTTT. The rearrangement uses TRBV30 and TRBJ1-5; 7 bases align to TRBD1. V lost 2 bases and J lost 0; bases outside the gene matches: 10. Germline CDR1 and CDR2: GTSNPN and SVGIG (reference sequence). This CDR3 region has 17 residues. The full variable domain, rest sourced from reference TRBV30 and TRBJ1-5, is SQTIHQWPATLVQPVGSPLSLECTVEGTSNPNLYWYRQAAGRGLQLLFYSVGIGQISSEVPQNLSASRPQDRQFILSSKKLLLSDSGFYLCAWSPTGLSGSNQPQHFGDGTRLSIL.